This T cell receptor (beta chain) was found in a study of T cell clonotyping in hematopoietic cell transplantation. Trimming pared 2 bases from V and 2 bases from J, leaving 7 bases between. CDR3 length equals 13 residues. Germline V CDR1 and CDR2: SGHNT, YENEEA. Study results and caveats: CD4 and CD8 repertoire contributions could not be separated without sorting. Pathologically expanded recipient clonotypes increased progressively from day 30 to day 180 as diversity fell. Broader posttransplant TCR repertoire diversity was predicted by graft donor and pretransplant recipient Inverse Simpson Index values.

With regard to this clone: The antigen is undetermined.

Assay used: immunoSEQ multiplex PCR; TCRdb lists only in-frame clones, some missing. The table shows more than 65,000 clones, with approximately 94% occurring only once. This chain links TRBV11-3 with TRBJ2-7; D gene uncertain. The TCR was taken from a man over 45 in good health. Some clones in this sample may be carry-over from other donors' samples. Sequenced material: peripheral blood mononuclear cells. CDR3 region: CASSLRDTYEQYF. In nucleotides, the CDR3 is TGTGCCAGCAGCTTAAGGGATACCTACGAGCAGTACTTC.